This T cell receptor beta chain was identified during a study of blood T cell repertoires in COVID-19. This CDR3 spans 14 amino acids. J lost 0 bases, V lost 7 bases, and 8 bases had no gene match. In germline, CDR1 is SQVTM, CDR2 ANQGSEA. Seattle-derived patients entered the study during active infection and were followed longitudinally. Here immunoSEQ multiplex PCR was the method, and the copy in TCRdb shows in-frame clones only, minus some. Of under 150,000 clones in the sample, approximately 83% were seen once. This TCR came from a woman aged 55-69 years with COVID-19, enrolled during active disease. The V gene is TRBV29-1, the J gene TRBJ2-7; 8 bases agree with TRBD1. Sequenced input: peripheral blood. DNA of the CDR3: TGCAGCGCTGCGGACAGGGCGGGCTCCTACGAGCAGTACTTC. Translating gives CSAADRAGSYEQYF.